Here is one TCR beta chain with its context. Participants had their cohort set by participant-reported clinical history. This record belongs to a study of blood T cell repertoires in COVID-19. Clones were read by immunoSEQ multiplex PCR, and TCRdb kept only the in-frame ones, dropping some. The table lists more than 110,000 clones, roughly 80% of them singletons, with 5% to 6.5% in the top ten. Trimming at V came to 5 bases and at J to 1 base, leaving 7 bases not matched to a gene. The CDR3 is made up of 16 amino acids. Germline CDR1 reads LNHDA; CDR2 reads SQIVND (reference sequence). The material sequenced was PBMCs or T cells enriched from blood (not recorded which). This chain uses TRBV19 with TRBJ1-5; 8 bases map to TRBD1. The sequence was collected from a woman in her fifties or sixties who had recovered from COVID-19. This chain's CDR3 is CASSWQGAFSNQPQHF. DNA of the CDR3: TGTGCCAGTAGTTGGCAGGGGGCATTCAGCAATCAGCCCCAGCATTTT. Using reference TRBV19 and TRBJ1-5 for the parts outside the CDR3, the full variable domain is DGGITQSPKYLFRKEGQNVTLSCEQNLNHDAMYWYRQDPGQGLRLIYYSQIVNDFQKGDIAEGYSVSREKKESFPLTVTSAQKNPTAFYLCASSWQGAFSNQPQHFGDGTRLSIL.